This TCR beta chain was captured by sequencing in a study of shared clonotypes between healthy human individuals. TCRdb's copy holds only in-frame clones and misses some; the assay was immunoSEQ multiplex PCR. In the table there are roughly 2,300,000 clones, 85% to 95% of which are singletons. CDR3 size: 13 residues. Germline CDR1 GTSNPN, CDR2 SVGIG (reference sequence). V dropped 0 bases and J dropped 7 bases, with 10 bases sitting between them. Sequencing was done on a sample of naive CD4+ T cells from PBMCs. Subset described: CD45RA+ positively selected. The J gene is TRBJ2-1, the V gene TRBV30; D uncertain. This TCR came from a man aged 18-30 years in good health. Some clones in this sample may be carry-over from other donors' samples. Here the CDR3 reads CAWSVGSNNEQFF. Here the CDR3 DNA reads TGTGCCTGGAGTGTGGGTTCAAATAATGAGCAGTTCTTC.